This TCR beta chain was sequenced in a study of identical twins. Whole-study findings and limits: Zero-insertion results could be subject to partial confounding by invariant MAIT and iNKT cells.

This CDR3 is built from 13 residues. Germline V gene sequence: CDR1 DFQATT, CDR2 SNEGSKA (reference sequence). The V and J ends lost 4 bases and 3 bases, in that order; junction bases with no gene match: 5. With regard to this clonotype: Its antigen is currently unknown.

From the 5' RACE reads, TCRdb called clonotypes with MiXCR, one entry per CDR3 protein. The sample has hundreds of thousands of distinct CDR3 sequences, around a sixth seen once. A further study also used this sample, focusing on T cells expressing NK-cell markers.

The sequenced sample consisted of PBMCs. The clonotype was recovered from a woman aged 18-35 years in good health. The chain uses TRBV20-1 and TRBJ2-7; TRBD2 agrees at 8 bases. CDR3 sequence reads: CSAISGGSYEQYF. For the CDR3, the DNA is TGCAGTGCTATAAGCGGGGGAAGCTACGAGCAGTACTTC.